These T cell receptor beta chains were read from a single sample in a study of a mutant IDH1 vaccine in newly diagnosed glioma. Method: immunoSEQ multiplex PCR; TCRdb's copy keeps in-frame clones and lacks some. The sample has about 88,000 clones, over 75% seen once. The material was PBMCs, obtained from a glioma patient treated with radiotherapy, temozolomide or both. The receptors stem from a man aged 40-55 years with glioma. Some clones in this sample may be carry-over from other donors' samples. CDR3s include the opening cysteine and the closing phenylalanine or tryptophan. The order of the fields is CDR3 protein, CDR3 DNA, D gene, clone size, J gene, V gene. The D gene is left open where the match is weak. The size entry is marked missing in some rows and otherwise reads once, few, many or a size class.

CDR3aa: CAWSTGGARDYEQYF
CDR3nt: TGTGCCTGGAGTACTGGCGGGGCAAGGGACTACGAGCAGTACTTC
d_gene: NA
abundance: NA
j_gene: TRBJ2-7
v_gene: TRBV30

CDR3aa: CASSFLGQEAEQYF
CDR3nt: TGCGCCAGCAGCTTTCTCGGACAGGAGGCCGAGCAGTACTTC
d_gene: TRBD1
abundance: NA
j_gene: TRBJ2-7
v_gene: TRBV5-1

CDR3aa: CAWGGYNEQFF
CDR3nt: TGTGCCTGGGGGGGATACAATGAGCAGTTCTTC
d_gene: NA
abundance: NA
j_gene: TRBJ2-1
v_gene: TRBV30

CDR3aa: CASSLGVRARQETQYF
CDR3nt: TGCGCCAGCAGCTTGGGGGTCAGGGCCCGTCAAGAGACCCAGTACTTC
d_gene: NA
abundance: NA
j_gene: TRBJ2-5
v_gene: TRBV5-1

CDR3aa: CASSEAPDGNQPQHF
CDR3nt: TGTGCCAGCAGTGAAGCGCCAGATGGCAATCAGCCCCAGCATTTT
d_gene: NA
abundance: NA
j_gene: TRBJ1-5
v_gene: TRBV6-1

CDR3aa: CASSGRQGYTEAFF
CDR3nt: TGTGCCAGTAGTGGGAGACAGGGGTACACTGAAGCTTTCTTT
d_gene: TRBD1
abundance: NA
j_gene: TRBJ1-1
v_gene: TRBV19

CDR3aa: CASSLATTYGYTF
CDR3nt: TGTGCCAGCAGCTTAGCAACGACGTATGGCTACACCTTC
d_gene: NA
abundance: few
j_gene: TRBJ1-2
v_gene: TRBV7-9

CDR3aa: CASSNGQGQNQPQHF
CDR3nt: TGTGCCAGCAGTAACGGACAGGGTCAAAATCAGCCCCAGCATTTT
d_gene: TRBD1
abundance: NA
j_gene: TRBJ1-5
v_gene: TRBV6-5

CDR3aa: CASSPTQFKSYEQYF
CDR3nt: TGTGCCAGCAGTCCTACCCAGTTCAAATCCTACGAGCAGTACTTC
d_gene: NA
abundance: NA
j_gene: TRBJ2-7
v_gene: TRBV6-5

CDR3aa: CASSDFRAKLFF
CDR3nt: TGTGCCAGCAGTGATTTCCGGGCTAAACTGTTTTTT
d_gene: NA
abundance: NA
j_gene: TRBJ1-4
v_gene: TRBV6-5

CDR3aa: CASSLSPVQPQHF
CDR3nt: TGTGCCAGCAGCTTGAGTCCGGTTCAGCCCCAGCATTTT
d_gene: NA
abundance: NA
j_gene: TRBJ1-5
v_gene: TRBV7-2